These 14 T cell receptor beta chains originate from one sample sequenced in a study of T-cell memory formation after mild COVID-19. MiXCR, run by TCRdb on the 5' RACE reads, gives a single entry per CDR3 protein. Altogether about 190,000 distinct CDR3 sequences are present, about 11% being singletons, with the ten largest covering less than 4%. The sequencing input was PBMCs or a T cell subset sorted from them (not recorded which). These TCRs come from a man younger than 35 who had mild COVID-19 (a few samples of this study predate the infection). Cell type and time point are not known.

This clonotype was counted many times. This chain connects TRBV5-1 to TRBJ1-5; no reliable D call. V gave up 2 bases and J gave up 5 bases, with 11 bases separating them. This CDR3 contains 14 residues. Germline CDR1 is SGHRS and CDR2 is YFSETQ. This chain's CDR3 is CASSFGNEDQPQHF. For the CDR3, the DNA is TGCGCCAGCAGCTTCGGCAACGAGGATCAGCCCCAGCATTTT. Combining the CDR3 with reference TRBV5-1 and TRBJ1-5 gives the whole variable domain KAGVTQTPRYLIKTRGQQVTLSCSPISGHRSVSWYQQTPGQGLQFLFEYFSETQRNKGNFPGRFSGRQFSNSRSEMNVSTLELGDSALYLCASSFGNEDQPQHFGDGTRLSIL.

This clonotype was detected ten times or more. The junction and the germline gene differ at one end; a read error may be behind it. V gene TRBV7-9 combines with J gene TRBJ2-5; D perhaps matches TRBD2 (6 bases). Germline CDR1 SEHNR, CDR2 FQNEAQ (reference sequence). The CDR3 is made up of 13 amino acids. For the CDR3, the DNA is TGCGCCAGCAGCTTGGAGGGGAGGGAGACCCAGTACTTC. Its protein is CASSLEGRETQYF.

The table lists this clonotype with a few counts. The chain employs TRBV27 and TRBJ1-2; D is possibly TRBD1 (6 bases). This CDR3 comprises 16 residues. Per germline, CDR1 MNHEY and CDR2 SMNVEV (reference sequence). The V gene lost 5 bases and the J gene lost 8 bases, with 24 bases spanning the gap. This chain's CDR3 is CASSRASGTPVWGYTF. The CDR3 DNA sequence: TGTGCCAGCAGTAGAGCGTCCGGGACACCCGTTTGGGGCTACACCTTC.

The CDR3 sequence is CASRIGGSTPIVNQPQHF. The CDR3 nucleotides are TGCGCCAGCAGGATCGGTGGCAGTACTCCTATAGTCAATCAGCCCCAGCATTTT. The chain joins TRBV5-1 to TRBJ1-5; the D is unclear. In germline, CDR1 is SGHRS, CDR2 YFSETQ. CDR3 length: 18 residues. Trimming removed 5 bases from V and 3 bases from J, with 24 bases in between.

This clonotype was counted between two and nine times. As DNA, the CDR3 is TGTGCCAGCAGCGTAGACAGCAGGCAGTTCTTC. It translates to CASSVDSRQFF. This chain connects TRBV9 to TRBJ2-1; D unresolved. The CDR3 is made up of 11 amino acids. CDR1 and CDR2 (germline): SGDLS, YYNGEE. Trimming pared 0 bases from V and 12 bases from J, leaving 7 bases between.

The chain joins TRBV9 to TRBJ1-2; maybe TRBD1 (6 bases). The germline gives CDR1 SGDLS, CDR2 YYNGEE. Trimming shortened V by 0 bases and J by 5 bases, and 8 bases separated the two germline ends. The CDR3 totals 13 residues. This CDR3 reads CASSVGDNYGYTF. The CDR3 region has the DNA TGTGCCAGCAGCGTAGGGGACAATTATGGCTACACCTTC.

The gene calls are TRBV12-3 or TRBV12-4 and TRBJ2-4, with 7 bases lining up with TRBD2. The CDR3 loop spans 13 amino acids. The ends lost 1 base at V and 9 bases at J; junction bases unmatched: 3. DNA of the CDR3: TGTGCCAGCAGTTTAGTCAGGGAGGGCATTCAGTACTTC. Protein: CASSLVREGIQYF.

V is TRBV9 and J is TRBJ2-3; D unclear. CDR3 length: 16 residues. Trimming took 2 bases from V and 0 from J, leaving 13 bases between them. The V gene's germline CDR1 is SGDLS and CDR2 YYNGEE. The DNA for the CDR3 is TGTGCCAGCAGCGTCTCACCGCAAGCTAGCACAGATACGCAGTATTTT. It encodes CASSVSPQASTDTQYF.

This clonotype was counted many times. The genes are TRBV11-2 and TRBJ2-3; D is ambiguous. Trimming left V 1 base short and J 3 bases short, with 8 bases between. Germline loops: CDR1 SGHAT, CDR2 FQNNGV. The length of the CDR3 is 14 residues. CDR3 in amino acids: CASSLGPPTDTQYF. CDR3 sequence (DNA): TGTGCCAGCAGCTTAGGTCCGCCTACAGATACGCAGTATTTT.

This clonotype was seen more than once but under ten times. At one end, the junction sequence differs from germline, possibly due to a read error. J is TRBJ2-2 and V is TRBV7-7, with TRBD2 as a possible D gene (6 bases). The germline V gene encodes CDR1 SSHAT and CDR2 FNYEAQ (reference sequence). CDR3 length: 16 residues. For the CDR3, the DNA is TGTGCTAGCAGCTTAGCGGCCTACCAGAACACCGGGGAGCTGTTTTTT. Translating gives CASSLAAYQNTGELFF.

The sample holds many counts of this clonotype. The chain uses TRBV4-2 and TRBJ2-1; 7 nucleotides align to TRBD2. Germline values: CDR1 LGHNA, CDR2 YNFKEQ. V trimming: 1 base; J trimming: 7 bases; junction bases outside the gene matches: 10. The CDR3 length is 16 residues. The CDR3 is CASSQAPTGGRNEQFF. For the CDR3, the DNA is TGTGCCAGCAGCCAAGCCCCCACGGGGGGAAGAAATGAGCAGTTCTTC.

This clonotype showed up many times. The CDR3 region has the DNA TGTGCCAGCAGCCGAGTCCAGGGGTACGGGGAGCTGTTTTTT. Translated: CASSRVQGYGELFF. The gene calls are TRBV7-6 and TRBJ2-2, with a tentative D call TRBD1 (6 bases). Trimming took 5 bases from V and 7 from J, leaving 14 bases between them. CDR1 is SGHVS and CDR2 is FNYEAQ in the germline V gene. The CDR3 length is 14 residues.

This chain connects TRBV11-2 to TRBJ2-5, with D possibly TRBD2 on 7 matching bases. Trimming removed 5 bases at V and 4 bases at J, with 17 bases between. This CDR3 region has 15 residues. Germline V gives CDR1 SGHAT, CDR2 FQNNGV. In DNA form, the CDR3 reads TGTGCCAGCAGCCGCACAGGGACGGGGGGAGAGACCCAGTACTTC. Translating gives CASSRTGTGGETQYF.

This clonotype was detected a few times. The V gene is TRBV5-1, the J gene TRBJ2-1; 14 bases fit TRBD2. Germline values: CDR1 SGHRS, CDR2 YFSETQ. After removal of 4 bases from V and 8 bases from J, the junction contained 5 bases not matched to a gene. The CDR3 runs 15 residues. In nucleotides, the CDR3 is TGCGCCAGCAGCCCGGGACTAGCGGGGGTGGATGAGCAGTTCTTC. Protein: CASSPGLAGVDEQFF.